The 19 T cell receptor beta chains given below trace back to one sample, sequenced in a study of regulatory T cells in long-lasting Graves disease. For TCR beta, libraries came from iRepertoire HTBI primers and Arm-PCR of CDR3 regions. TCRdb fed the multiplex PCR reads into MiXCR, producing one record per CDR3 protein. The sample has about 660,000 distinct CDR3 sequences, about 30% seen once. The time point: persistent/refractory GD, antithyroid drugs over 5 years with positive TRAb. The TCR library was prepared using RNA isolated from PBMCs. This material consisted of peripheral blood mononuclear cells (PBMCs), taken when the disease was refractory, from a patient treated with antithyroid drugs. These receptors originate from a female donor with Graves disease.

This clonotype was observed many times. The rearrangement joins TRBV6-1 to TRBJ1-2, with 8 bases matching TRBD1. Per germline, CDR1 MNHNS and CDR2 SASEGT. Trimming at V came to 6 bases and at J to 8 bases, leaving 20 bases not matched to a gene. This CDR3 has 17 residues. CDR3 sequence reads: CASSPVPGGDSTWGYTF. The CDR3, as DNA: TGTGCCAGCAGCCCCGTCCCAGGGGGCGATTCAACTTGGGGCTACACCTTC.

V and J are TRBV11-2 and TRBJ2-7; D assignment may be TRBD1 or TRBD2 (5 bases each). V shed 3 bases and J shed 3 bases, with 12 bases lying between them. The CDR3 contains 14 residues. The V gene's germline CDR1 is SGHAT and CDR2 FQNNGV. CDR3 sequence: CASSLGTDLYEQYF. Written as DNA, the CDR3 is TGTGCCAGCAGCTTGGGGACCGACCTCTACGAGCAGTACTTC.

The CDR3 coding sequence is TGCAGCGTCGGGACAGGCGCCTACGAGCAGTACTTC. Protein sequence: CSVGTGAYEQYF. This chain joins TRBV29-1 and TRBJ2-7; 8 bases align to TRBD1. The CDR3 loop spans 12 amino acids. V gave up 6 bases and J gave up 2 bases; unmatched junction bases: 3. CDR1 is SQVTM, CDR2 ANQGSEA, per germline.

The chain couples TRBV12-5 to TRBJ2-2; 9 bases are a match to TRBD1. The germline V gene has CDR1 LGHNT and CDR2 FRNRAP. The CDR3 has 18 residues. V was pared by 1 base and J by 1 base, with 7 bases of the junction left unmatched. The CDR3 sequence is CASGLAPRDRVNTGELFF. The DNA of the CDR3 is TGTGCTAGTGGTTTGGCCCCCCGGGACAGGGTGAACACCGGGGAGCTGTTTTTT.

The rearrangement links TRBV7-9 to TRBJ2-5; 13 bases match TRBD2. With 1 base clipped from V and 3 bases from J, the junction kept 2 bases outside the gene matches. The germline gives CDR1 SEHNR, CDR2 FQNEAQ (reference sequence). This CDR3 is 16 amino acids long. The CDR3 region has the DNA TGTGCCAGCAGCTTAGGGACTAGCGGGAGAGAAGAGACCCAGTACTTC. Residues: CASSLGTSGREETQYF.

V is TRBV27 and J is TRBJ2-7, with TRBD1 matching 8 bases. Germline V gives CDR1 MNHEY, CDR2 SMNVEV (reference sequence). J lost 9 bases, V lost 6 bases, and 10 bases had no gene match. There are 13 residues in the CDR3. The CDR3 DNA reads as TGTGCCAGCAGACGGACAGGGAAGTGGAGGCAGTACTTC. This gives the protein CASRRTGKWRQYF.

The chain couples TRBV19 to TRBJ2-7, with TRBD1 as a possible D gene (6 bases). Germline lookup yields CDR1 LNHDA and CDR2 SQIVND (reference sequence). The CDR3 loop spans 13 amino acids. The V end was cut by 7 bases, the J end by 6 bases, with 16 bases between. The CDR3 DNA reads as TGTGCCAGTAAAGGAACCAGGGGCGGCGAGCAGTACTTC. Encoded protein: CASKGTRGGEQYF. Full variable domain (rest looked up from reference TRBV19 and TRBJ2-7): DGGITQSPKYLFRKEGQNVTLSCEQNLNHDAMYWYRQDPGQGLRLIYYSQIVNDFQKGDIAEGYSVSREKKESFPLTVTSAQKNPTAFYLCASKGTRGGEQYFGPGTRLTVT.

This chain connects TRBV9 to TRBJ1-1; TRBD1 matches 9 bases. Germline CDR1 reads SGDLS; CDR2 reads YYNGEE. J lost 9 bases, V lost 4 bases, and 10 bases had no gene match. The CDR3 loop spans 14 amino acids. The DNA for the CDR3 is TGTGCCAGCAGCTTCCCGGACAGGGGCGGGCAAGCTTTCTTT. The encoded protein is CASSFPDRGGQAFF.

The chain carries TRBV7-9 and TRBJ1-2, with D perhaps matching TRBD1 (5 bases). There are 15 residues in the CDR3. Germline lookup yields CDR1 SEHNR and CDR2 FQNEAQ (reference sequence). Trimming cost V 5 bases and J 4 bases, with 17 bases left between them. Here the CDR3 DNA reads TGTGCCAGCAGCCCTAGGGGTAGGCTCTTCTATGGCTACACCTTC. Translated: CASSPRGRLFYGYTF.

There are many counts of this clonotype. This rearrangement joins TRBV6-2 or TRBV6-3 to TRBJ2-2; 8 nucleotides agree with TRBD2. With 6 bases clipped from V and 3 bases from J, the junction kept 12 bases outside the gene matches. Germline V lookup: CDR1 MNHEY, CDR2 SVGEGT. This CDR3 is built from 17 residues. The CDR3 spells CASRTVTGGMDTGELFF. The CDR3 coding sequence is TGTGCCAGCAGGACTGTGACGGGAGGGATGGACACCGGGGAGCTGTTTTTT.

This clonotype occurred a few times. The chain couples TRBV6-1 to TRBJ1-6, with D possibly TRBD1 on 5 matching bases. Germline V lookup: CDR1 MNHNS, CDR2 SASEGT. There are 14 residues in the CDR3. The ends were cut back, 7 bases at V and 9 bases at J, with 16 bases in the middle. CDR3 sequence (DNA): TGTGCCAGCACCGGTTGGGGGATCGGTTCACCCCTCCACTTT. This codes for CASTGWGIGSPLHF.

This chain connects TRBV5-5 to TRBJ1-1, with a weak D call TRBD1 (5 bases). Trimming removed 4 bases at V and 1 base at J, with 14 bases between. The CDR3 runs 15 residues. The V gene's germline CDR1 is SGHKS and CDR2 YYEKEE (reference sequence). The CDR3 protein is CASSPVSRGNTEAFF. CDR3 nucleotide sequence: TGTGCCAGCAGCCCAGTTTCGAGGGGGAACACTGAAGCTTTCTTT.

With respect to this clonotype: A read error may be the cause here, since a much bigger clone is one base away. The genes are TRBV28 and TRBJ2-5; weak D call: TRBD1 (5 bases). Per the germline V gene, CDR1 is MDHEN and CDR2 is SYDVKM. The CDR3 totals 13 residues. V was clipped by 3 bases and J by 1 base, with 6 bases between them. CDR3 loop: CASSFRAQETQYF. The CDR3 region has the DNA TGTGCCAGCAGTTTCAGGGCCCAAGAGACCCAGTACTTC. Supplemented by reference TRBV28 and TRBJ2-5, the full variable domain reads DVKVTQSSRYLVKRTGEKVFLECVQDMDHENMFWYRQDPGLGLRLIYFSYDVKMKEKGDIPEGYSVSREKKERFSLILESASTNQTSMYLCASSFRAQETQYFGPGTRLLVL.

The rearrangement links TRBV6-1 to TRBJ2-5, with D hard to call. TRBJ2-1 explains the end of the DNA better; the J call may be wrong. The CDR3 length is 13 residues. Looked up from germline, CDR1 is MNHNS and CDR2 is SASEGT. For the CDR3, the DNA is TGTGCCAGCAGTCGAGACAAATACAATGAGCAGTTCTTC. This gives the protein CASSRDKYNEQFF.

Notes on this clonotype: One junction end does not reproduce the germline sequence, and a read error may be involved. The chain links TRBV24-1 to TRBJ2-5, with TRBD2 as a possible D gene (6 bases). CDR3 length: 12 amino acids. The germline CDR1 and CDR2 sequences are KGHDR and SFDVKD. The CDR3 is CATSDWRETRYF. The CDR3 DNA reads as TGTGCCACCAGTGATTGGAGGGAGACCCGGTACTTC.

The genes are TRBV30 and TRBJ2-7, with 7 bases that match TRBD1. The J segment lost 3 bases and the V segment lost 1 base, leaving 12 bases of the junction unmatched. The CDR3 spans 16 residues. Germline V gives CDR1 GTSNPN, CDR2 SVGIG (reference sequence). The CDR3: CAWSGQGAPHLYEQYF. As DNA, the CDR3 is TGTGCCTGGAGTGGACAGGGAGCTCCCCACCTCTACGAGCAGTACTTC.

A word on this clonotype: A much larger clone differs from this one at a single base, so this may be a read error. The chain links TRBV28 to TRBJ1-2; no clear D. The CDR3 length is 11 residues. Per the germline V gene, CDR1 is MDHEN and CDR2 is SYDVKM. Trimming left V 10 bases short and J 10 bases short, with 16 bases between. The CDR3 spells CANSGELVYTF. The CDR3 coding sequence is TGTGCCAACAGCGGGGAGCTTGTCTACACCTTC.

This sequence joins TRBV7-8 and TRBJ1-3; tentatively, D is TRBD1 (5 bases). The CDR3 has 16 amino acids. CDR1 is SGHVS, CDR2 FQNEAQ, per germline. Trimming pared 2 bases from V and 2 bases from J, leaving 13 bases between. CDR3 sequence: CASSLLIIGAGNTIYF. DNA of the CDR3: TGTGCCAGCAGCTTACTAATAATAGGGGCTGGAAACACCATATATTTT.

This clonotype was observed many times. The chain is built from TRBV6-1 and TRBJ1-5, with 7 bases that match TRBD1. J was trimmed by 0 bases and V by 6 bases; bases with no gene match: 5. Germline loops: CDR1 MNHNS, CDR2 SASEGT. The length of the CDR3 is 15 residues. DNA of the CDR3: TGTGCCAGCAGCCAGAGGGACAGTAGCAATCAGCCCCAGCATTTT. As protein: CASSQRDSSNQPQHF.